This T cell receptor beta chain was sequenced for a study of siplizumab effects on memory and regulatory T cells. Study outcomes and limitations: Contribution to the alloresponse seemed major for naive T cells, which also seemed more diverse than memory cells. A minor fraction of alloreactive clones, and no more, mapped to unstimulated subsets. No naive or memory phenotype could be assigned to roughly 80-95% of proliferating clones.

In regard to this clone: Its antigen is as yet unknown.

Generated by immunoSEQ multiplex PCR, the TCRdb table keeps only in-frame clones and is missing some. In the table there are 85,000 to 95,000 clones, approximately 93% of which are singletons. Input material: non-Treg CD4+ T cells sorted from blood. This sequence originates from a human donor in good health.

CDR3 bases: TGTGCCAGCAGCTTAGGTGGCGGGAGACGCTACGAGCAGTACTTC. Amino acids: CASSLGGGRRYEQYF. The chain joins TRBV7-2 to TRBJ2-7; TRBD2 matches 7 bases. Trimming cost V 1 base and J 3 bases; bases outside gene matches: 6. The germline V gene encodes CDR1 SGHTA and CDR2 FQGNSA. CDR3 size: 15 residues.